This T cell receptor beta chain came from a study of vaccination and CD4 T cells after COVID-19. On the study more broadly: There were six male and four female convalescents, and two of them were Hispanic. Two doses of either BNT162b2 or mRNA-1273 vaccine were given to participants. Study-level points and caveats: Only after vaccination were a median about 87% of convalescents' reactive clones seen.

From the PCR reads, TCRdb called clonotypes with MiXCR, one entry per CDR3 protein. The table records about 18,000 distinct CDR3 sequences, just over 60% of them present only once. The length of the CDR3 is 15 residues. Per the germline V gene, CDR1 is SGHRS and CDR2 is YFSETQ. Trimming removed 2 bases from V and 4 bases from J, with 13 bases in between. This clonotype has a single count. Its antigen is as yet unknown. The origin of this receptor is a human donor who had recovered from COVID-19. J is TRBJ1-5 and V is TRBV5-1, with a possible D match to TRBD1 (6 bases). Sequencing was performed on CD4+ T cells from blood, taken after SARS-CoV-2 vaccination. The CDR3 loop is CASSFDGQPNQPQHF. The CDR3 bases are TGCGCCAGCAGCTTTGACGGACAGCCTAATCAGCCCCAGCATTTT.